These T cell receptor beta chains were read from a single sample in a study of Ad26.COV2.S vaccination and SARS-CoV-2 variants. TCRdb's copy holds only in-frame clones and misses some; the assay was immunoSEQ multiplex PCR. In the table there are 430,000 or so clones, roughly 87% of which are singletons. The sample consisted of peripheral blood, taken in a trial of Ad26.COV2.S vaccine versus placebo. These TCRs come from a person between 18 and 59 years old who received the Ad26.COV2.S COVID-19 vaccine or a placebo. Both conserved end residues are part of each CDR3. Fields, in order: V gene, clone size, CDR3 length, J gene, D gene, CDR3 DNA, CDR3 protein. The D gene is left open where the match is weak. Clone size appears in some rows only: once, few, many, or a class for an expanded clone.

>TRBV11-2|NA|13|TRBJ1-2|NA
TGTGCCAGCAGCCCAGACAGAAACTATGGCTACACCTTC
CASSPDRNYGYTF
>TRBV19|NA|13|TRBJ1-2|NA
TGTGCCAGTAGTATAGGGACGCTCTATGGCTACACCTTC
CASSIGTLYGYTF
>TRBV19|NA|16|TRBJ1-5|NA
TGTGCCAGTAGTTGGCCCCGGAGGGATAGCAATCAGCCCCAGCATTTT
CASSWPRRDSNQPQHF
>TRBV3-1/TRBV3-2|NA|13|TRBJ1-5|TRBD1
TGTGCCAGCAGCCAGGACAGGTTTCAGCCCCAGCATTTT
CASSQDRFQPQHF
>TRBV4-3|NA|17|TRBJ2-1|TRBD2
TGCGCCAGCAGCCAAGATGATCTAGCGGCCGATTACAATGAGCAGTTCTTC
CASSQDDLAADYNEQFF
>TRBV2|few|15|TRBJ1-5|TRBD1
TGTGCCAGCAGTGCCAGGACAGGGGTAAGCCAGCCCCAGCATTTT
CASSARTGVSQPQHF
>TRBV12-3/TRBV12-4|NA|13|TRBJ1-1|NA
TGTGCCAGCAGTCTTCAGGGTTATGCTGAAGCTTTCTTT
CASSLQGYAEAFF
>TRBV7-8|NA|14|TRBJ1-5|NA
TGTGCCAGCAGCTCCGGCGCAGGGGTCCAGCCCCAGCATTTT
CASSSGAGVQPQHF
>TRBV28|NA|16|TRBJ1-2|TRBD1
TGTGCCAGCAGTCCGGGGGGGACAGTGGCTGACTATGGCTACACCTTC
CASSPGGTVADYGYTF
>TRBV5-6|once|17|TRBJ1-5|TRBD1
TGTGCCAGCAGCCACCAGGATGACAGGGGTCAGACTCAGCCCCAGCATTTT
CASSHQDDRGQTQPQHF
>TRBV28|NA|14|TRBJ1-4|NA
TGTGCCAGCAGGTGGCAGGGAACGAGTGAAAAACTGTTTTTT
CASRWQGTSEKLFF
>TRBV9|NA|15|TRBJ1-4|NA
TGTGCCAGCAGCCCCCGGGAAGGCGGGAATGAAAAACTGTTTTTT
CASSPREGGNEKLFF
>TRBV13|NA|16|TRBJ1-1|NA
TGTGCCAGCAGCTTAAACAGAGGGGGTTTGTCCACTGAAGCTTTCTTT
CASSLNRGGLSTEAFF
>TRBV18|NA|14|TRBJ2-3|NA
TGTGCCAGCTCACCACTATATTCTGGAGATACGCAGTATTTT
CASSPLYSGDTQYF
>TRBV5-6|NA|13|TRBJ2-5|NA
TGTGCCAGCAGATATGAAGGTGGAGAGACCCAGTACTTC
CASRYEGGETQYF
>TRBV27|NA|20|TRBJ1-2|NA
TGTGCCAGCAGTCCTGATCGCTGGATTGTGGTTGGGCCTACTCTTTTAGGCTACACCTTC
CASSPDRWIVVGPTLLGYTF
>TRBV5-4|few|13|TRBJ1-2|NA
TGTGCCAGCAGCTTCAGGGAGAACTATGGCTACACCTTC
CASSFRENYGYTF
>TRBV11-3|NA|14|TRBJ2-1|NA
TGTGCCAGCAGCTCCCGACACGTACAGGGTGAGCAGTTCTTC
CASSSRHVQGEQFF
>TRBV6-2/TRBV6-3|few|16|TRBJ1-1|NA
TGTGCCAGCAGTCGTTTTGGGGTACGGGGGAACACTGAAGCTTTCTTT
CASSRFGVRGNTEAFF
>TRBV29-1|few|15|TRBJ2-7|NA
TGCAGCGTTCCCCCCACGGGCAGGAGCTGCTACGAGCAGTACTTC
CSVPPTGRSCYEQYF
>TRBV9|NA|14|TRBJ1-1|TRBD1
TGTGCCAGCAGCGTAGTCGCAGGGGGGCTTGAAGCTTTCTTT
CASSVVAGGLEAFF
>TRBV19|once|14|TRBJ1-5|NA
TGTGCCAGTACGGGCCGCGAAGGAAGTCAGCCCCAGCATTTT
CASTGREGSQPQHF
>TRBV4-3|NA|19|TRBJ1-5|TRBD1
TGCGCCAGCAGCCCGGTGGACAGGGGAGCCCTGGGTAGCAATCAGCCCCAGCATTTT
CASSPVDRGALGSNQPQHF
>TRBV7-7|NA|15|TRBJ2-5|TRBD1
TGTGCTAGCAGCTTAGCGACAGGGGGTGTTGGGACCCAGTACTTC
CASSLATGGVGTQYF
>TRBV2|NA|13|TRBJ2-5|NA
TGTGCCACCTCCGCCAGGGCTCTGGAGACCCAGTACTTC
CATSARALETQYF
>TRBV5-6|NA|15|TRBJ2-7|TRBD1
TGTGCCAGCAGCTCCGGGACAGGGTTTGAATACGAGCAGTACTTC
CASSSGTGFEYEQYF
>TRBV7-2|few|14|TRBJ1-1|NA
TGTGCCAGCAGCCTCAGGGTTTTGGACACTGAAGCTTTCTTT
CASSLRVLDTEAFF
>TRBV28|NA|15|TRBJ1-2|NA
TGTGCCAGCAGTAACCAGCGGGACCTACCCTATGGCTACACCTTC
CASSNQRDLPYGYTF
>TRBV7-9|NA|14|TRBJ2-2|NA
TGTGCCAGCAGCTTAATATCAGTAACCGGGGAGCTGTTTTTT
CASSLISVTGELFF
>TRBV2|NA|14|TRBJ1-3|NA
TGTGCCAGCAATCGTCCCGCCTCTGGAAACACCATATATTTT
CASNRPASGNTIYF
>TRBV10-3|NA|13|TRBJ2-2|NA
TGTGCCATCAGCGGGACGAACACCGGGGAGCTGTTTTTT
CAISGTNTGELFF
>TRBV12-3/TRBV12-4|NA|13|TRBJ1-2|NA
TGTGCCAGCAGTTTTTACACTAACTATGGCTACACCTTC
CASSFYTNYGYTF
>TRBV6-2/TRBV6-3|once|16|TRBJ1-2|NA
TGTGCCAGCAGTTACTCCGCTCGGGGGGTGGACTATGGCTACACCTTC
CASSYSARGVDYGYTF
>TRBV7-2|few|15|TRBJ2-2|NA
TGTGCCAGCAGCTTAGAGCGGTGGAACACCGGGGAGCTGTTTTTT
CASSLERWNTGELFF
>TRBV2|NA|13|TRBJ1-5|NA
TGTGCCAGCGGGACGTCGAGCAATCAGCCCCAGCATTTT
CASGTSSNQPQHF
>TRBV19|NA|15|TRBJ1-4|NA
TGTGCCAGTAGTATGTACAGTCACTTCAATGAAAAACTGTTTTTT
CASSMYSHFNEKLFF
>TRBV7-2|NA|13|TRBJ2-7|NA
TGTGCCAGCAGCTCCCAGGCCCGGGGCGAGCAGTACTTC
CASSSQARGEQYF
>TRBV19|NA|16|TRBJ2-3|TRBD1
TGTGCCAGTAGTCAGAGACAGGGGATCGGGTCAGATACGCAGTATTTT
CASSQRQGIGSDTQYF
>TRBV28|NA|13|TRBJ1-5|NA
TGTGCCAGCACATTACGAGGTGATCAGCCCCAGCATTTT
CASTLRGDQPQHF
>TRBV7-9|NA|14|TRBJ2-7|NA
TGTGCCAGCAGCTTGCCCGACATCGGTCTCGAGCAGTACTTC
CASSLPDIGLEQYF
>TRBV9|NA|13|TRBJ2-5|NA
TGTGCCAGCAGCTCGGGCCCCGGTCGGACCCAGTACTTC
CASSSGPGRTQYF
>TRBV24-1|NA|17|TRBJ2-3|NA
TGTGCCACCAGTGATACCCTTCTGGGCGGGAACACAGATACGCAGTATTTT
CATSDTLLGGNTDTQYF
>TRBV5-1|NA|15|TRBJ2-7|TRBD1
TGCGCCAGCAATTTAGGGGGACAGGCCCCCTACGAGCAGTACTTC
CASNLGGQAPYEQYF
>TRBV30|NA|12|TRBJ1-2|NA
TGTGCCTGGAGTGTAGGACGGTATGGCTACACCTTC
CAWSVGRYGYTF
>TRBV7-8|NA|18|TRBJ2-6|NA
TGTGCCAGCAGCCGTGGCCCCATCCCCCTCTCTGGGGCCAACGTCCTGACTTTC
CASSRGPIPLSGANVLTF
>TRBV5-1|NA|17|TRBJ1-2|NA
TGCGCCAGCAGCTTGAAAGGGGATACAGGTGAGCGAGGAGGCTACACCTTC
CASSLKGDTGERGGYTF
>TRBV15|NA|13|TRBJ1-5|NA
TGTGCCACCAGCAGAGATTGGGGAACGCCCCAGCATTTT
CATSRDWGTPQHF